Below are 9 T cell receptor beta chains sequenced from a single sample in a study of T cells in Graves' hyperthyroidism and ophthalmopathy. Amplification yielded TCR beta CDR3 regions, with RNA transcripts as the source. Initially, a first-round RT-PCR of the TCR CDR3 employed the HTBI primer set. MiXCR, applied by TCRdb to the multiplex PCR reads, yields one record per CDR3 protein. Here the sample spans fewer than 500,000 distinct CDR3 sequences, around 15% being singletons. The specimen was blood. The receptors derive from a man aged 18 to 29 with Graves' ophthalmopathy.

The CDR3 DNA follows: TGTGCCAGCAGCGCCCCGGGACAGGGGGCAGAGCAGTACTTC. Amino acids: CASSAPGQGAEQYF. The chain recombines TRBV7-9 with TRBJ2-7; TRBD1 matches at 12 bases. Germline CDR1 reads SEHNR; CDR2 reads FQNEAQ (reference sequence). The length of the CDR3 is 14 residues. J was trimmed by 7 bases and V by 5 bases; bases with no gene match: 6. Looking up the rest from reference TRBV7-9 and TRBJ2-7 gives the full variable domain: DTGVSQNPRHKITKRGQNVTFRCDPISEHNRLYWYRQTLGQGPEFLTYFQNEAQLEKSRLLSDRFSAERPKGSFSTLEIQRTEQGDSAMYLCASSAPGQGAEQYFGPGTRLTVT.

Note on this clonotype: This may be a read error: a much more frequent sequence differs by one nucleotide. The CDR3 here is CASSLSRAYEQCF. In DNA, the CDR3 is TGTGCCAGCAGTTTATCCAGGGCTTACGAGCAGTGCTTC. The rearrangement joins TRBV27 to TRBJ2-7; D possibly corresponds to TRBD1 (5 bases). CDR3 length equals 13 residues. Germline CDR1 reads MNHEY; CDR2 reads SMNVEV (reference sequence).

The chain employs TRBV29-1 and TRBJ1-4; 7 positions agree with TRBD1. The CDR3 consists of 13 residues. V dropped 5 bases and J dropped 4; count of bases not matched to a gene: 4. Germline loops: CDR1 SQVTM, CDR2 ANQGSEA. CDR3 DNA sequence: TGCAGCGTTACCGGGACAGTTAATGAAAAACTGTTTTTT. Its protein product is CSVTGTVNEKLFF.

The V call is TRBV9, the J call TRBJ2-3, with D maybe TRBD1 (6 bases). Trimming left V 0 bases short and J 1 base short, with 12 bases between. CDR3 length: 16 residues. Germline V lookup: CDR1 SGDLS, CDR2 YYNGEE. The CDR3 DNA reads as TGTGCCAGCAGCGTAGAGGCAGGGGCTGGCACAGATACGCAGTATTTT. It translates to CASSVEAGAGTDTQYF.

This clonotype was observed at least ten times. The chain combines TRBV24-1 with TRBJ2-1; D is unresolved. The CDR3 consists of 16 residues. Looked up from germline, CDR1 is KGHDR and CDR2 is SFDVKD. Trimming pared 5 bases from V and 4 bases from J, leaving 17 bases between. The CDR3: CATSGESAVTYNEQFF. The CDR3 nucleotides read TGTGCCACCAGTGGTGAGTCGGCAGTGACTTACAATGAGCAGTTCTTC.

This clonotype was seen at least ten times. The chain couples TRBV7-2 to TRBJ2-5; 9 nucleotides line up with TRBD2. J gave up 5 bases and V 7 bases, and 8 bases lay outside the gene matches. Germline V gene sequence: CDR1 SGHTA, CDR2 FQGNSA. There are 14 residues in the CDR3. Here the CDR3 reads CASKSRGGRETQYF. CDR3 DNA sequence: TGTGCCAGCAAGTCGCGGGGGGGCCGGGAGACCCAGTACTTC.

This clonotype appeared many times. The genes are TRBV5-1 and TRBJ1-2; no reliable D call. V was clipped by 5 bases and J by 4 bases, with 12 bases between them. The length of the CDR3 is 13 residues. CDR1 SGHRS and CDR2 YFSETQ come from the germline V gene. This CDR3 reads CASSLPTSYGYTF. DNA for the CDR3: TGCGCCAGCAGTCTTCCCACTTCCTATGGCTACACCTTC. Full variable domain (missing parts from reference TRBV5-1 and TRBJ1-2): KAGVTQTPRYLIKTRGQQVTLSCSPISGHRSVSWYQQTPGQGLQFLFEYFSETQRNKGNFPGRFSGRQFSNSRSEMNVSTLELGDSALYLCASSLPTSYGYTFGSGTRLTVV.

At least ten counts were recorded for this clonotype. V is TRBV6-4 and J is TRBJ2-2; 7 bases fit TRBD2. In germline, CDR1 is MRHNA, CDR2 SNTAGT. This CDR3 spans 16 amino acids. The ends lost 2 bases at V and 4 bases at J; junction bases unmatched: 7. The CDR3 sequence is CASSDEAGRATGELFF. The CDR3 nucleotides read TGTGCCAGCAGTGACGAGGCAGGGAGGGCCACCGGGGAGCTGTTTTTT.

This clonotype was seen at least ten times. The chain couples TRBV20-1 to TRBJ2-1, with D tentatively TRBD2 (6 bases). The V gene's germline CDR1 is DFQATT and CDR2 SNEGSKA (reference sequence). Deletions cut 2 bases from V and 0 bases from J, with 8 bases between. This CDR3 is 14 amino acids long. This CDR3 is CSARFGSSYNEQFF. CDR3 nucleotide sequence: TGCAGTGCTAGATTCGGGAGCTCCTACAATGAGCAGTTCTTC.